Listed here are 29 T cell receptor beta chains from one sample, sequenced in a study of early T cells in non-severe SARS-CoV-2 infection. TCRdb called the 5' RACE reads again in MiXCR, with one record for every CDR3 protein. The sample holds 110,000 or so distinct CDR3 sequences, roughly 12% seen once. Sequencing was done on a sample of whole blood. Receptor source: an adult who was a healthcare worker with PCR-confirmed SARS-CoV-2 infection or an uninfected control (not recorded which).

The V and J genes are TRBV5-4 and TRBJ2-1; D is unclear. The CDR3 contains 12 residues. Germline V CDR1 and CDR2: SGHNT, YYREEE (reference sequence). Trimming cost V 4 bases and J 4 bases, with 6 bases left between them. CDR3 region: CASSRRYNEQFF. CDR3 DNA: TGTGCCAGCAGCCGACGTTACAATGAGCAGTTCTTC.

The table lists this clonotype with a few counts. The DNA for the CDR3 is TGTGCCAGCAGCTTGGAGGGGACTAGCGGGGCGTCCTACAATGAGCAGTTCTTC. It encodes CASSLEGTSGASYNEQFF. The chain recombines TRBV5-8 with TRBJ2-1, with TRBD2 matching over 13 bases. CDR1 and CDR2 (germline): SGHTS, YDEGEE. The CDR3 length is 18 residues. The trim removed 0 bases at V and 1 base at J, leaving 4 bases unmatched.

This chain connects TRBV2 to TRBJ1-4; the D is unclear. V dropped 5 bases and J dropped 8 bases, with 12 bases sitting between them. Germline CDR1 reads SNHLY; CDR2 reads FYNNEI. The CDR3 length is 13 residues. This chain's CDR3 is CASSHRAGEKLFF. In nucleotides, the CDR3 is TGTGCCAGCAGTCACCGGGCCGGCGAAAAACTGTTTTTT.

The chain has TRBV5-8 and TRBJ2-1; 8 bases line up with TRBD1. The germline V gene has CDR1 SGHTS and CDR2 YDEGEE. J gave up 8 bases and V 2 bases, and 3 bases lay outside the gene matches. This CDR3 has 13 amino acids. CDR3 in DNA: TGTGCCAGCAGCTTTGGACAGGGCTATGAGCAGTTCTTC. Its translation is CASSFGQGYEQFF.

This clonotype turned up a few times. The chain is built from TRBV20-1 and TRBJ1-5; the match to TRBD1 covers 11 bases. CDR3 length: 17 amino acids. Germline CDR1 DFQATT, CDR2 SNEGSKA (reference sequence). J was trimmed by 7 bases and V by 6 bases; bases with no gene match: 17. CDR3 nucleotides: TGCAGTGCCTCCCCCCCCGGGACAGGGGGACGCGGGCAGCCCCAGCATTTT. Amino acids: CSASPPGTGGRGQPQHF.

This chain joins TRBV29-1 and TRBJ2-4; possible D gene TRBD2, 5 bases. The CDR3 length is 13 residues. Trimming shortened V by 0 bases and J by 6 bases, and 9 bases separated the two germline ends. Germline V gene lookup returns CDR1 SQVTM and CDR2 ANQGSEA. The CDR3: CSVEERRGNIQYF. CDR3 bases: TGCAGCGTTGAAGAGAGACGGGGAAACATTCAGTACTTC.

The chain is built from TRBV21-1 and TRBJ1-5; the table's D call TRBD1 went unverified against the DNA. TRBV21-1 is a documented pseudogene. The CDR3 is made up of 14 amino acids. CDR3 nucleotide sequence: TGTGCCAGCAGCATCCGGGCCACCAATCAGCCCCAGCATTTT. Encoded protein: CASSIRATNQPQHF.

This clonotype was seen repeatedly, ten times or more. The chain carries TRBV11-2 and TRBJ2-5; the match to TRBD2 covers 7 bases. Germline trimming cut 2 bases from V and 4 bases from J; bases unmatched to any gene: 10. The V gene's germline CDR1 is SGHAT and CDR2 FQNNGV. CDR3 length equals 16 residues. CDR3 sequence reads: CASSLLLGLDGETQYF. The CDR3, as DNA: TGTGCCAGCAGCTTACTTCTTGGACTAGACGGAGAGACCCAGTACTTC. The full variable domain, with the rest looked up from reference TRBV11-2 and TRBJ2-5, is EAGVAQSPRYKIIEKRQSVAFWCNPISGHATLYWYQQILGQGPKLLIQFQNNGVVDDSQLPKDRFSAERLKGVDSTLKIQPAKLEDSAVYLCASSLLLGLDGETQYFGPGTRLLVL.

This clonotype was detected a few times. The rearrangement uses TRBV25-1 and TRBJ2-1, with 8 positions matching TRBD1. Germline CDR1 and CDR2: MGHDK and SYGVNS. The CDR3 contains 15 residues. V gave up 1 base and J gave up 8 bases; unmatched junction bases: 7. This CDR3 is CASSESGGRIYEQFF. The CDR3 region has the DNA TGTGCCAGCAGTGAATCAGGGGGCCGCATATATGAGCAGTTCTTC.

This clonotype occurred a few times. The chain employs TRBV7-2 and TRBJ2-1; TRBD2 matches at 11 bases. CDR3 length: 15 amino acids. V was clipped by 5 bases and J by 3 bases; unmatched bases: 3. The V gene's germline CDR1 is SGHTA and CDR2 FQGNSA. CDR3 sequence reads: CASSMGLADYNEQFF. The CDR3 nucleotides read TGTGCCAGCAGCATGGGACTAGCGGACTACAATGAGCAGTTCTTC.

This clonotype was seen a few times. This sequence joins TRBV12-3 or TRBV12-4 and TRBJ2-5, with D unresolved. CDR3 length: 13 amino acids. V shed 4 bases and J shed 5 bases, with 11 bases lying between them. In DNA form, the CDR3 reads TGTGCCAGCAGTTGGCTCGACGGGGAGACCCAGTACTTC. This gives the protein CASSWLDGETQYF.

In its sample, this clonotype was seen many times. J is TRBJ2-1 and V is TRBV11-3; maybe TRBD2 (6 bases). CDR1 and CDR2 from the germline V gene are SGHNT and YENEEA. V lost 4 bases to trimming and J lost 8 bases, with 9 bases between them. This CDR3 has 12 amino acids. The DNA of the CDR3 is TGTGCCAGCAGCTCACTAGCATATGAGCAGTTCTTC. Translating it yields CASSSLAYEQFF.

This chain links TRBV18 with TRBJ1-4; TRBD1 matches 9 bases. After removal of 2 bases from V and 8 bases from J, the junction contained 9 bases not matched to a gene. The CDR3 spans 16 residues. Germline lookup yields CDR1 KGHSH and CDR2 LQKENI. The CDR3 nucleotides are TGTGCCAGCTCACCAGAGGGACAGGGTATCGAGGAAAAACTGTTTTTT. Its protein is CASSPEGQGIEEKLFF.

The rearrangement joins TRBV29-1 to TRBJ2-7, with D perhaps TRBD2 (5 bases). V gave up 0 bases and J gave up 3 bases, with 15 bases separating them. Germline CDR1 SQVTM, CDR2 ANQGSEA. The CDR3 loop spans 15 amino acids. The CDR3 DNA sequence: TGCAGCGTTGAAGAGGGCGGACCCGGAGGCTACGAGCAGTACTTC. This gives the protein CSVEEGGPGGYEQYF.

This clonotype was seen many times. This rearrangement joins TRBV11-2 to TRBJ2-1, with 9 bases fitting TRBD2. Germline V gene sequence: CDR1 SGHAT, CDR2 FQNNGV. Trimming took 1 base from V and 10 from J; bases not matched to a gene: 5. The CDR3 has 14 amino acids. CDR3 sequence: CASSLANAGGEQFF. CDR3 DNA: TGTGCCAGCAGCTTAGCAAATGCGGGAGGGGAGCAGTTCTTC.

This clonotype was seen ten or more times. V is TRBV18 and J is TRBJ2-3; the match to TRBD2 covers 8 bases. V shed 1 base, J shed 6 bases, and the junction held 12 bases outside the gene matches. CDR1 and CDR2 from the germline V gene are KGHSH and LQKENI. The CDR3 sequence is 17 residues long. This CDR3 reads CASSPRVAGGRGDTQYF. The CDR3, as DNA: TGTGCCAGCTCACCACGGGTCGCGGGGGGCCGAGGGGATACGCAGTATTTT. Full variable domain (missing parts from reference TRBV18 and TRBJ2-3): NAGVMQNPRHLVRRRGQEARLRCSPMKGHSHVYWYRQLPEEGLKFMVYLQKENIIDESGMPKERFSAEFPKEGPSILRIQQVVRGDSAAYFCASSPRVAGGRGDTQYFGPGTRLTVL.

This chain joins TRBV18 and TRBJ2-3, with D hard to call. From germline, CDR1 is KGHSH and CDR2 LQKENI. V was trimmed by 8 bases and J by 5 bases, leaving 8 bases between them. The CDR3 has 11 residues. This CDR3 reads CASADVDTQYF. The CDR3 region has the DNA TGTGCCAGCGCCGACGTAGATACGCAGTATTTT.

The chain recombines TRBV27 with TRBJ2-1, with D unresolved. This CDR3 has 15 residues. Between the trimmed V and J ends, which lost 6 bases and 0 bases, there was a span of 12 bases. CDR1 is MNHEY, CDR2 SMNVEV, per germline (reference sequence). For the CDR3, the DNA is TGTGCCAGCAGCCCCCTGGTTAGCTCCTACAATGAGCAGTTCTTC. It codes for CASSPLVSSYNEQFF.

The V and J genes are TRBV20-1 and TRBJ2-4; 8 nucleotides line up with TRBD2. Germline V gene data show CDR1 as DFQATT and CDR2 as SNEGSKA (reference sequence). The ends lost 5 bases at V and 7 bases at J; junction bases unmatched: 4. The CDR3 loop spans 12 amino acids. CDR3 in DNA: TGCAGTGCTTCTCAGCGGGGGAACATTCAGTACTTC. It specifies CSASQRGNIQYF.

This clonotype came up many times. This rearrangement joins TRBV29-1 to TRBJ2-2, with D possibly being TRBD2 (5 bases). Looked up from germline, CDR1 is SQVTM and CDR2 is ANQGSEA. The CDR3 is 14 residues long. V gave up 2 bases and J gave up 6 bases, with 13 bases separating them. The CDR3 protein is CSVEHLAGAGELFF. CDR3 coding DNA: TGCAGCGTTGAACATTTGGCCGGGGCCGGGGAGCTGTTTTTT.

This clonotype was counted only a few times. This chain links TRBV12-3 or TRBV12-4 with TRBJ1-5; D possibly corresponds to TRBD1 (6 bases). V lost 1 base to trimming and J lost 4 bases, with 14 bases between them. CDR3 length equals 16 residues. Here the CDR3 reads CASSLESGTSNQPQHF. The CDR3, as DNA: TGTGCCAGCAGTTTAGAGTCCGGGACAAGTAATCAGCCCCAGCATTTT.

This clonotype was detected many times. The V call is TRBV7-2, the J call TRBJ2-7; TRBD1 might be the D (5 bases). Trimming pared 2 bases from V and 2 bases from J, leaving 10 bases between. This CDR3 region has 14 residues. Germline V gene lookup returns CDR1 SGHTA and CDR2 FQGNSA. CDR3 amino acids: CASSLRQITYEQYF. The DNA for the CDR3 is TGTGCCAGCAGCTTACGACAGATCACCTACGAGCAGTACTTC.

This clonotype was observed a handful of times. The chain links TRBV6-5 to TRBJ2-3, with D perhaps matching TRBD2 (5 bases). This CDR3 comprises 12 residues. The ends were cut back, 2 bases at V and 6 bases at J, with 6 bases in the middle. Germline V gene data show CDR1 as MNHEY and CDR2 as SVGAGI. The CDR3 here is CASSYRGDTQYF. The CDR3 DNA follows: TGTGCCAGCAGTTACCGAGGGGATACGCAGTATTTT.

This clonotype was picked up many times. V is TRBV11-2 and J is TRBJ1-2; D not certain. This CDR3 is 14 amino acids long. Germline CDR1 and CDR2: SGHAT and FQNNGV. With 1 base removed from V and 5 bases from J, the gap between germline ends came to 11 bases. The CDR3 spells CASSLVPNSYGYTF. The CDR3, as DNA: TGTGCCAGCAGCTTAGTGCCAAACAGTTATGGCTACACCTTC.

This clonotype has a handful of counts. This chain connects TRBV7-3 to TRBJ2-3; 10 bases line up with TRBD2. CDR1 is SGHTA and CDR2 is FQGTGA in the germline V gene. The CDR3 has 16 amino acids. The trim removed 5 bases at V and 0 bases at J, leaving 5 bases unmatched. Written as DNA, the CDR3 is TGTGCCAGCAGCCCCGGGACTAGCGCGAGCACAGATACGCAGTATTTT. Protein sequence: CASSPGTSASTDTQYF. The whole variable domain, remainder taken from reference TRBV7-3 and TRBJ2-3, is GAGVSQTPSNKVTEKGKYVELRCDPISGHTALYWYRQSLGQGPEFLIYFQGTGAADDSGLPNDRFFAVRPEGSVSTLKIQRTERGDSAVYLCASSPGTSASTDTQYFGPGTRLTVL.

This clonotype was detected ten times or more. This chain connects TRBV7-3 to TRBJ2-1; TRBD2 is a possible D gene (6 bases). The germline gives CDR1 SGHTA, CDR2 FQGTGA. Trimming shortened V by 5 bases and J by 5 bases, and 10 bases separated the two germline ends. This CDR3 is 13 amino acids long. The CDR3 reads CASSDGTHNEQFF. In nucleotides, the CDR3 is TGTGCCAGCAGCGACGGGACTCACAATGAGCAGTTCTTC.

At least ten counts were recorded for this clonotype. V usage is TRBV11-2 and J usage is TRBJ2-1; possible D gene TRBD2, 6 bases. Germline loops: CDR1 SGHAT, CDR2 FQNNGV. The CDR3 loop spans 13 amino acids. V lost 4 bases and J 9 bases, leaving 13 bases between the germline ends. CDR3 coding DNA: TGTGCCAGCAGCTCGCCCCGCGGGGTTGAGCAGTTCTTC. This encodes CASSSPRGVEQFF.

This clonotype was detected many times. J is TRBJ2-1 and V is TRBV29-1; D unclear. Germline assignment: CDR1 SQVTM and CDR2 ANQGSEA. The V and J ends lost 6 bases and 1 base respectively, with 16 bases between them. The CDR3 extends over 15 amino acids. The DNA for the CDR3 is TGCAGCGTGCTTTCGAGCGAGAGGTCCTACAATGAGCAGTTCTTC. Encoded protein: CSVLSSERSYNEQFF.

This clonotype was seen many times. V usage is TRBV20-1 and J usage is TRBJ1-1; D is possibly TRBD1 (5 bases). Germline V CDR1 and CDR2: DFQATT, SNEGSKA (reference sequence). The V and J ends lost 0 bases and 2 bases respectively, with 7 bases between them. CDR3 size: 13 residues. CDR3 residues: CSARDDRNTEAFF. The CDR3 region has the DNA TGCAGTGCTAGAGATGACAGAAACACTGAAGCTTTCTTT.